This entry lists 14 T cell receptor beta chains sequenced from one sample in a study of PD-1 blockade in classical Hodgkin lymphoma. Data came from immunoSEQ multiplex PCR; TCRdb stores just in-frame clones and leaves some out. The repertoire consists of under 25,000 clones, with approximately 70% occurring once and the leading ten covering roughly 1.2%. The time point was: cycle 4 day 1 (C4D1), after 6 weeks of nivolumab. Brentuximab vedotin exposure varied among the patients, all of whom had relapsed after autologous stem cell transplantation. The authors purified CD4+ T cells from thawed PBMCs by magnetic negative selection. Sequencing was performed on CD4+ T cells from blood, taken before the fourth cycle of nivolumab. These receptors all come from a human donor with classical Hodgkin lymphoma.

The count of this clone is one. V is TRBV23-1 and J is TRBJ1-5; 7 bases fit TRBD1. TRBV23-1 is given ORF status, its function remaining uncertain. V was clipped by 3 bases and J by 5 bases; unmatched bases: 22. The CDR3 sequence is 20 residues long. The CDR3 protein is CASSQTTPGQPFEGYQPQHF. The CDR3 nucleotides read TGCGCCAGCAGTCAGACCACACCGGGACAGCCGTTCGAGGGATATCAGCCCCAGCATTTT.

V gene TRBV6-4 combines with J gene TRBJ2-3; perhaps D is TRBD1 or TRBD2 (6 bases each). CDR3 size: 16 residues. Trimming took 2 bases from V and 3 from J, leaving 15 bases between them. Germline V gene sequence: CDR1 MRHNA, CDR2 SNTAGT. Here the CDR3 reads CASSDLQGGGTDTQYF. The CDR3 nucleotides are TGTGCCAGCAGTGACCTACAGGGAGGCGGGACAGATACGCAGTATTTT.

This clone occurred a few times. The chain combines TRBV6-5 with TRBJ1-5; D unresolved. Trimming shortened V by 6 bases and J by 3 bases, and 9 bases separated the two germline ends. This CDR3 has 13 amino acids. The germline CDR1 and CDR2 sequences are MNHEY and SVGAGI. The CDR3 coding sequence is TGTGCCAGCAGACGAGGGATCAATCAGCCCCAGCATTTT. Protein: CASRRGINQPQHF.

The chain links TRBV4-3 to TRBJ2-3; 9 positions match TRBD1. J gave up 0 bases and V 1 base, and 11 bases lay outside the gene matches. This CDR3 contains 19 residues. The germline V gene encodes CDR1 LGHNA and CDR2 YSLEER. This CDR3 reads CASSQAFAQGASSTDTQYF. CDR3 sequence (DNA): TGCGCCAGCAGCCAAGCGTTTGCACAGGGGGCGTCGAGCACAGATACGCAGTATTTT.

V gene TRBV6-1 combines with J gene TRBJ1-5, with TRBD1 matching 9 bases. In germline, CDR1 is MNHNS, CDR2 SASEGT. With V trimmed by 3 bases and J by 3 bases, 3 bases remained unmatched. This CDR3 has 15 amino acids. Here the CDR3 reads CASSDNRGPNQPQHF. The CDR3 region has the DNA TGTGCCAGCAGTGATAACAGGGGGCCCAATCAGCCCCAGCATTTT.

In this sample, this clone turned up a few times. The chain links TRBV27 to TRBJ1-5; 8 bases agree with TRBD1. This CDR3 comprises 14 residues. With V trimmed by 5 bases and J by 5 bases, 5 bases remained unmatched. From germline, CDR1 is MNHEY and CDR2 SMNVEV (reference sequence). The CDR3 DNA reads TGTGCCAGCAGTCGGGACAGGAGATATCAGCCCCAGCATTTT. This translates into CASSRDRRYQPQHF.

The CDR3 loop is CASSVEETQYF. CDR3 nucleotide sequence: TGTGCCAGCAGCGTAGAGGAGACCCAGTACTTC. This chain links TRBV9 with TRBJ2-5; the D is unclear. Between the trimmed V and J ends, which lost 0 bases and 5 bases, there was a span of 2 bases. Germline CDR1 is SGDLS and CDR2 is YYNGEE. The CDR3 has 11 residues.

V gene TRBV7-2 combines with J gene TRBJ1-6; D unclear. The CDR3 is 15 amino acids. The germline V and J ends were trimmed by 2 bases and 3 bases, with 8 bases remaining between them. Germline values: CDR1 SGHTA, CDR2 FQGNSA. The CDR3, as DNA: TGTGCCAGCAGCTTATATGTAAACTATAATTCACCCCTCCACTTT. Translated, it gives CASSLYVNYNSPLHF.

This chain connects TRBV5-4 to TRBJ2-7, with 10 bases that match TRBD1. Germline CDR1 and CDR2: SGHNT and YYREEE (reference sequence). The CDR3 spans 17 residues. V lost 1 base and J lost 2; bases outside the gene matches: 9. CDR3 in DNA: TGTGCCAGCAGCTTGTCCCGACAGGGGGCGGTGACCTACGAGCAGTACTTC. It encodes CASSLSRQGAVTYEQYF.

The J gene is TRBJ2-2, the V gene TRBV6-6; D uncertain. Germline V CDR1 and CDR2: MNHNY, SVGAGI (reference sequence). The CDR3 totals 14 residues. The ends were cut back, 0 bases at V and 6 bases at J, with 8 bases in the middle. The CDR3 DNA follows: TGTGCCAGCAGTTACTCGACGGGCTCCGGGGAGCTGTTTTTT. The encoded protein is CASSYSTGSGELFF.

The chain uses TRBV5-5 and TRBJ2-1; the D is unclear. The V gene lost 0 bases and the J gene lost 8 bases, with 9 bases spanning the gap. There are 13 residues in the CDR3. Germline V gene sequence: CDR1 SGHKS, CDR2 YYEKEE (reference sequence). The CDR3 loop is CASSLGGADEQFF. The CDR3 nucleotides read TGTGCCAGCAGCTTGGGCGGCGCGGATGAGCAGTTCTTC.

The genes are TRBV7-2 and TRBJ1-1; D call uncertain. This CDR3 contains 13 residues. The germline V and J ends were trimmed by 5 bases and 0 bases, with 7 bases remaining between them. Germline V CDR1 and CDR2: SGHTA, FQGNSA. CDR3 loop: CASSVHMNTEAFF. DNA for the CDR3: TGTGCCAGCAGCGTACATATGAACACTGAAGCTTTCTTT.

The chain joins TRBV19 to TRBJ1-2; D gene unclear. The CDR3 consists of 13 residues. Trimming cost V 4 bases and J 4 bases, with 10 bases left between them. The germline V gene has CDR1 LNHDA and CDR2 SQIVND (reference sequence). The CDR3 loop reads CASSTGGIYGYTF. In DNA, the CDR3 is TGTGCCAGTAGTACTGGTGGAATCTATGGCTACACCTTC.

The V call is TRBV5-8, the J call TRBJ2-7; tentatively, D is TRBD2 (7 bases). The length of the CDR3 is 14 residues. In germline, CDR1 is SGHTS, CDR2 YDEGEE. V was shortened by 2 bases and J by 3 bases, with 12 bases between the two germline ends. In DNA form, the CDR3 reads TGTGCCAGCAGCTTCCAGGGAGGGGGCTACGAGCAGTACTTC. This encodes CASSFQGGGYEQYF.